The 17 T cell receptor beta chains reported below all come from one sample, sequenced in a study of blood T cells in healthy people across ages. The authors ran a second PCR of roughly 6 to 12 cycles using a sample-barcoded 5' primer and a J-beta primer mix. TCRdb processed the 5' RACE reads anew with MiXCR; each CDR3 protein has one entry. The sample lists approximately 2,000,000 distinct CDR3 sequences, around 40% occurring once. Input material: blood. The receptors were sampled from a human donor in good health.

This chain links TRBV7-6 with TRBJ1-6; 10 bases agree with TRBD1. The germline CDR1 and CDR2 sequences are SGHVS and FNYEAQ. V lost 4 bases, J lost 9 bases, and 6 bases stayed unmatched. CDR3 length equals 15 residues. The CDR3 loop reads CASSWGTGVGSPLHF. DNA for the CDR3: TGTGCCAGCAGCTGGGGGACAGGGGTTGGTTCACCCCTCCACTTT.

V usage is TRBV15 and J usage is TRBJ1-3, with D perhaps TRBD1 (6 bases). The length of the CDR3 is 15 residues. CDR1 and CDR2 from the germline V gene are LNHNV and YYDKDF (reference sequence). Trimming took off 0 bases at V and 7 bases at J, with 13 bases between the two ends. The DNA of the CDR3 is TGTGCCACCAGCAGAGATGTGGGCAGGGGTAACACCATATATTTT. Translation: CATSRDVGRGNTIYF.

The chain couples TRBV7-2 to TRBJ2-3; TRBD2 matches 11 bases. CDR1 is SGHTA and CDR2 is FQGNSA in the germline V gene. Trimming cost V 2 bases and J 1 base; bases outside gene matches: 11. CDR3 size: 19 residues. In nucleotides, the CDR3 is TGTGCCAGCAGCTTATTTAGCGGGGGGGGCGCCCGCGGCACAGATACGCAGTATTTT. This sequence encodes CASSLFSGGGARGTDTQYF.

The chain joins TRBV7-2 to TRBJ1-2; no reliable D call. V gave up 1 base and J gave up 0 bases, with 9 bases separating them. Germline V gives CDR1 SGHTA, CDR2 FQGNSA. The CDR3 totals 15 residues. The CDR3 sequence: CASSLEGIPNYGYTF. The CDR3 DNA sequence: TGTGCCAGCAGCTTAGAGGGAATCCCTAACTATGGCTACACCTTC.

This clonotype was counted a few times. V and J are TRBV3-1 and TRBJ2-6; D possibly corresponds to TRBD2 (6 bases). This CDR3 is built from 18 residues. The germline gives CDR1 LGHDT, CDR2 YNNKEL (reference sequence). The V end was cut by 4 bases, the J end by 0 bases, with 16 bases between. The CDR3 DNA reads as TGTGCCAGCAGCCCCGATGGGACTTCGGTCTCTGGGGCCAACGTCCTGACTTTC. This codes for CASSPDGTSVSGANVLTF.

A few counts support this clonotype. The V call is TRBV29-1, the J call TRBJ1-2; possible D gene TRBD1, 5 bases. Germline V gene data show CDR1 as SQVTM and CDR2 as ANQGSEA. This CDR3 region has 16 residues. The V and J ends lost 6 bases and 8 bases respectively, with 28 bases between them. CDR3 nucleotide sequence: TGCAGCGTCGCCGGAGGGGAGGTTTTTGGTGGGCGAGGCTACACCTTC. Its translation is CSVAGGEVFGGRGYTF.

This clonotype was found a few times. The CDR3 region has the DNA TGCGCCAGCAGCTTGGCCCAGGGGAAGGCCAACGTCCTGACTTTC. This codes for CASSLAQGKANVLTF. The chain employs TRBV5-1 and TRBJ2-6; TRBD1 might be the D (6 bases). The CDR3 consists of 15 residues. Germline V gives CDR1 SGHRS, CDR2 YFSETQ. V dropped 0 bases and J dropped 6 bases, with 10 bases sitting between them.

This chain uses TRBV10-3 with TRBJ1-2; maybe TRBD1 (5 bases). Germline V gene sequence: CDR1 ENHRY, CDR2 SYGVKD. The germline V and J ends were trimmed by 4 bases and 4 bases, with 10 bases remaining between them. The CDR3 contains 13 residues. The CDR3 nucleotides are TGTGCCATCAGTGTCGAGGGGATCTATGGCTACACCTTC. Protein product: CAISVEGIYGYTF.

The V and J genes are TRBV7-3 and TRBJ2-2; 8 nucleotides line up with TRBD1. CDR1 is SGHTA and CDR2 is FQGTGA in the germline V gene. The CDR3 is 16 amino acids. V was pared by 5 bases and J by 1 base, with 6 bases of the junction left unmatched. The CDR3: CASSRATGVNTGELFF. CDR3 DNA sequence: TGTGCCAGCAGCCGGGCGACAGGGGTGAACACCGGGGAGCTGTTTTTT.

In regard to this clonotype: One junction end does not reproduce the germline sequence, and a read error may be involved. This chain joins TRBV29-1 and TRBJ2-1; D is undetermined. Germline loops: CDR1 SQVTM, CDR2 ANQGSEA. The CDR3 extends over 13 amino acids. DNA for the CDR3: TGCAACGTTGGCAACAGCACCTACAATGAGCAGTTCTTC. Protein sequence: CNVGNSTYNEQFF.

The CDR3 DNA reads as TGTGCCAGCAGTTTGGGACAGAGACCCGAAAAACTGTTTTTT. Translation gives CASSLGQRPEKLFF. The chain recombines TRBV12-3 or TRBV12-4 with TRBJ1-4; 7 bases map to TRBD1. The V segment lost 3 bases and the J segment 8 bases; nucleotides outside the gene matches: 6. This CDR3 spans 14 amino acids.

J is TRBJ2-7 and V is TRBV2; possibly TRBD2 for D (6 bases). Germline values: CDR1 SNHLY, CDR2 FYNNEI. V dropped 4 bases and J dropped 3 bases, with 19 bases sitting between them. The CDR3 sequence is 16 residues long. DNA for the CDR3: TGTGCCAGCAGTGCCACACCGGGACTGGGTTTCTACGAGCAGTACTTC. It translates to CASSATPGLGFYEQYF.

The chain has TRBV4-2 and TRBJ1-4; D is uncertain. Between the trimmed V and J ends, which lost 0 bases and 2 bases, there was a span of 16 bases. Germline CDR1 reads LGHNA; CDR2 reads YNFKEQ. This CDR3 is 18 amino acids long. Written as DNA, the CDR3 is TGTGCCAGCAGCCAAGATATTCGGGTAGGAGGTACTAATGAAAAACTGTTTTTT. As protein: CASSQDIRVGGTNEKLFF.

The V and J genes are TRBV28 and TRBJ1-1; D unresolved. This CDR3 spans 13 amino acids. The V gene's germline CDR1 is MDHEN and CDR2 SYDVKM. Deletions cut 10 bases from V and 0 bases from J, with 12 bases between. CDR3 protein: CATWEGMNTEAFF. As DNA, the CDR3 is TGTGCCACCTGGGAGGGTATGAACACTGAAGCTTTCTTT.

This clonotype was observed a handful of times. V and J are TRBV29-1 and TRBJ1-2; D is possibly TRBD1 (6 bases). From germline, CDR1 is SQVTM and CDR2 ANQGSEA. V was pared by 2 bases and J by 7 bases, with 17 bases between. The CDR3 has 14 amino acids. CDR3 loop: CSVERGGGLSGYTF. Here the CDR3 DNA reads TGCAGCGTTGAACGGGGGGGCGGTTTAAGTGGCTACACCTTC.

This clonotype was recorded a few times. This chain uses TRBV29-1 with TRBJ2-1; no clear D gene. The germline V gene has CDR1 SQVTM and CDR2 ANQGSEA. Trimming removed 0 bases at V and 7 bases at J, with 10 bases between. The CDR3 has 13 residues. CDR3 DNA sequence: TGCAGCGTTGAAGACATTTGGGGAAATGAGCAGTTCTTC. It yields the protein CSVEDIWGNEQFF.

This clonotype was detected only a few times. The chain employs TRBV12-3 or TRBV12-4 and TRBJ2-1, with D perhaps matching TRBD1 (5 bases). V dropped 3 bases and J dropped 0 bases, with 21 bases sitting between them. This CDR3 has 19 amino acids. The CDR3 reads CASSFPWAGRRDSYNEQFF. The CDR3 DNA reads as TGTGCCAGCAGTTTCCCGTGGGCAGGGCGTAGGGACTCCTACAATGAGCAGTTCTTC.